The present T cell receptor (beta chain) was sequenced within a study of blood T cell repertoires in COVID-19. Method: immunoSEQ multiplex PCR; TCRdb's copy keeps in-frame clones and lacks some. This sample has roughly 250,000 clones, with approximately 86% found just once. Per germline, CDR1 SEHNR and CDR2 FQNEAQ (reference sequence). The ends were cut back, 5 bases at V and 5 bases at J, with 14 bases in the middle. CDR3 length equals 14 residues. The chain recombines TRBV7-9 with TRBJ2-3, with D maybe TRBD2 (5 bases). The receptor was derived from a woman in her thirties with acute COVID-19. The sample consisted of PBMCs or T cells enriched from blood (not recorded which). The CDR3 loop reads CASSPGMREDTQYF. CDR3 in DNA: TGTGCCAGCAGCCCCGGTATGAGGGAAGATACGCAGTATTTT.